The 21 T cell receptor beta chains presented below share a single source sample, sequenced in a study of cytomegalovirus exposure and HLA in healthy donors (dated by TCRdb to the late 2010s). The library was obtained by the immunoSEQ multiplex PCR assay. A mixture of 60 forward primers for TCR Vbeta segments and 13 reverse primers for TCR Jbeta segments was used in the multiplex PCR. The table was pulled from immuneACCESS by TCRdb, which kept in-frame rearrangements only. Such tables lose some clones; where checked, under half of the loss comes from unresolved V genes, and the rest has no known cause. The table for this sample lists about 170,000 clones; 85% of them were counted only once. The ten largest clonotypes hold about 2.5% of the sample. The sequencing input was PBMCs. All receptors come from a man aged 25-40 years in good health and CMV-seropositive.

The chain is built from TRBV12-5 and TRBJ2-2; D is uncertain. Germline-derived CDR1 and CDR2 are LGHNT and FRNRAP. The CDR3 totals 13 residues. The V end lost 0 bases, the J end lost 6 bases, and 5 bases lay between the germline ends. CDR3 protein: CASGLVLPGELFF. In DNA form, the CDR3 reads TGTGCTAGTGGTTTGGTACTTCCCGGGGAGCTGTTTTTT. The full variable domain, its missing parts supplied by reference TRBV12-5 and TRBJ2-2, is DARVTQTPRHKVTEMGQEVTMRCQPILGHNTVFWYRQTMMQGLELLAYFRNRAPLDDSGMPKDRFSAEMPDATLATLKIQPSEPRDSAVYFCASGLVLPGELFFGEGSRLTVL.

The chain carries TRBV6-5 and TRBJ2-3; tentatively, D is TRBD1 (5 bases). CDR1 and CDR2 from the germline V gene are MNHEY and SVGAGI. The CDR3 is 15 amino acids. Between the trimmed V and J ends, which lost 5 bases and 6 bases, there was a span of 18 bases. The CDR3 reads CASSPQAGKMDTQYF. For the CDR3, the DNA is TGTGCCAGCAGTCCGCAGGCAGGGAAGATGGATACGCAGTATTTT.

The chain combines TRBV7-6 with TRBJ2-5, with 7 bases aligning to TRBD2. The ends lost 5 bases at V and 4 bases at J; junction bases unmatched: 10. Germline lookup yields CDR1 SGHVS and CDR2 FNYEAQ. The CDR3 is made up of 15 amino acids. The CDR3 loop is CASSLGASGSETQYF. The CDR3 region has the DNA TGTGCCAGCAGCCTGGGCGCTAGCGGATCAGAGACCCAGTACTTC.

CDR3 in DNA: TGTGCCAGCAGGGCCGGGACTAGCGGAGAGGGTGAGACCCAGTACTTC. The encoded protein is CASRAGTSGEGETQYF. The chain links TRBV11-2 to TRBJ2-5; TRBD2 matches at 11 bases. The CDR3 is made up of 16 amino acids. Germline V gene sequence: CDR1 SGHAT, CDR2 FQNNGV. Trimming at V came to 6 bases and at J to 5 bases, leaving 11 bases not matched to a gene.

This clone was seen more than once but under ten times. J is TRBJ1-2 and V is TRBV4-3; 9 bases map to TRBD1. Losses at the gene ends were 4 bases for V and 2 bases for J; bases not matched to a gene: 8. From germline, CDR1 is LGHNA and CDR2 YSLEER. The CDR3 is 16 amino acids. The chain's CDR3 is CASSLSGTGINYGYTF. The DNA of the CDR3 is TGCGCCAGCAGCCTATCCGGGACAGGGATCAACTATGGCTACACCTTC.

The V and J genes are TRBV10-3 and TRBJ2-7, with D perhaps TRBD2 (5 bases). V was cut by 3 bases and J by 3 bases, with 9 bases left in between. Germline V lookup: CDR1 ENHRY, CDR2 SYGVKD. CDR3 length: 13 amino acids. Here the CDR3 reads CAISDVGNYEQYV. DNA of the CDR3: TGTGCCATCAGTGACGTCGGGAACTACGAGCAGTACGTC.

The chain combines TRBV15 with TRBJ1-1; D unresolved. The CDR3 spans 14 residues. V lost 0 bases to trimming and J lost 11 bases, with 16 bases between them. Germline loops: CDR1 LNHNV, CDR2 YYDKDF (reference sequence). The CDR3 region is CATSRDLHTSGAFF. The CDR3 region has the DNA TGTGCCACCAGCAGAGATCTACATACGAGCGGTGCTTTCTTT. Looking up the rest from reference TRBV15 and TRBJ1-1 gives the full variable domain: DAMVIQNPRYQVTQFGKPVTLSCSQTLNHNVMYWYQQKSSQAPKLLFHYYDKDFNNEADTPDNFQSRRPNTSFCFLDIRSPGLGDTAMYLCATSRDLHTSGAFFGQGTRLTVV.

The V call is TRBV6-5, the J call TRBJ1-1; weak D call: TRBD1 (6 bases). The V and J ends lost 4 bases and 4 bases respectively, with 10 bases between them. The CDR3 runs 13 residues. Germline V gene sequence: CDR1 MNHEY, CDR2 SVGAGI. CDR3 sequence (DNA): TGTGCCAGCAGTTCACACAGGGCCACTGAAGCTTTCTTT. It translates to CASSSHRATEAFF.

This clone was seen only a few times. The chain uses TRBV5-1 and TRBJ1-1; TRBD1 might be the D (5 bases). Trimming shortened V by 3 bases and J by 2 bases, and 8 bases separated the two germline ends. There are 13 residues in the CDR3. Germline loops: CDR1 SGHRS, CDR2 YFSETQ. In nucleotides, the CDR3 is TGCGCCAGCAGCTCGACAGAAAACACTGAAGCTTTCTTT. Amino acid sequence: CASSSTENTEAFF.

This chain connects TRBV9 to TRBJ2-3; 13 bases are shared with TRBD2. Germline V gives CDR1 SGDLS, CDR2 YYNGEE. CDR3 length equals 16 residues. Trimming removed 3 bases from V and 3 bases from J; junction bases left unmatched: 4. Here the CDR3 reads CASSGRTSGRTDTQYF. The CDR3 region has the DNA TGTGCCAGCAGCGGCCGGACTAGCGGGAGAACAGATACGCAGTATTTT.

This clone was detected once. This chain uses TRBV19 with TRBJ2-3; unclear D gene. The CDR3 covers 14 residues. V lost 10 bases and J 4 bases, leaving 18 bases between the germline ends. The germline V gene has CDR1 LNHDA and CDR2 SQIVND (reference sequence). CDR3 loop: CATSPGRRADTQYF. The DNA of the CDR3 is TGTGCCACCTCTCCTGGGCGTCGCGCAGATACGCAGTATTTT.

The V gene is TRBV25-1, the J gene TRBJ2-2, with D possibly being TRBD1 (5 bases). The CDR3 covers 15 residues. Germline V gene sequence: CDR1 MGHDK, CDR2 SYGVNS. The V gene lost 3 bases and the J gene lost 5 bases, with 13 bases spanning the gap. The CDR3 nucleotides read TGTGCCAGCAGTGATTCCGGCGACAGTACCGGGGAGCTGTTTTTT. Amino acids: CASSDSGDSTGELFF.

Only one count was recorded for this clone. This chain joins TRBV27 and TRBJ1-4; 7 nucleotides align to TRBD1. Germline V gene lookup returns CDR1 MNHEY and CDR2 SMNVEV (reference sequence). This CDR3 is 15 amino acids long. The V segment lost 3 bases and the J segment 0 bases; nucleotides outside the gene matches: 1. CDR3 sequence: CASSFGQATNEKLFF. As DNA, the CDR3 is TGTGCCAGCAGTTTCGGACAGGCAACTAATGAAAAACTGTTTTTT.

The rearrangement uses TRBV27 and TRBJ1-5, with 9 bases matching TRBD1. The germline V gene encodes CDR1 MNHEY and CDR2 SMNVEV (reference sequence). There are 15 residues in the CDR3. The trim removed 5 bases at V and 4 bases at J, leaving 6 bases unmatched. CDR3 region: CASSLDRGGNQPQHF. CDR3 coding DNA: TGTGCCAGCAGTCTGGACAGGGGAGGAAATCAGCCCCAGCATTTT.

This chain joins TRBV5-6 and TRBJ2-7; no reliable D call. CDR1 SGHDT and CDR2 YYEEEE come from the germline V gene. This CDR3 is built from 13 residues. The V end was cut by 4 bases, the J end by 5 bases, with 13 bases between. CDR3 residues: CASSREAVNEQYF. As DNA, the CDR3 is TGTGCCAGCAGCCGAGAGGCGGTGAACGAGCAGTACTTC.

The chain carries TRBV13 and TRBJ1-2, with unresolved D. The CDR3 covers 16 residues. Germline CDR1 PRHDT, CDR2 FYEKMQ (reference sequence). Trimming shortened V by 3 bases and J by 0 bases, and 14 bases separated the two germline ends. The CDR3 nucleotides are TGTGCCAGCAGCTTTGAGGAAAGCGATGCTAACTATGGCTACACCTTC. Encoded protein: CASSFEESDANYGYTF. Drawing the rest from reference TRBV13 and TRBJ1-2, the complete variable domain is AAGVIQSPRHLIKEKRETATLKCYPIPRHDTVYWYQQGPGQDPQFLISFYEKMQSDKGSIPDRFSAQQFSDYHSELNMSSLELGDSALYFCASSFEESDANYGYTFGSGTRLTVV.

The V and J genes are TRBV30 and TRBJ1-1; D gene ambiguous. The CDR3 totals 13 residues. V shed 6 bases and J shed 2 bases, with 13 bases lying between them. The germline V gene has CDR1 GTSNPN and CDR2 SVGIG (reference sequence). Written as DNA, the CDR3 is TGTGCCTGCAAAGTCGACACCAACACTGAAGCTTTCTTT. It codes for CACKVDTNTEAFF. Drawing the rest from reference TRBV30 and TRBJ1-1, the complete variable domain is SQTIHQWPATLVQPVGSPLSLECTVEGTSNPNLYWYRQAAGRGLQLLFYSVGIGQISSEVPQNLSASRPQDRQFILSSKKLLLSDSGFYLCACKVDTNTEAFFGQGTRLTVV.

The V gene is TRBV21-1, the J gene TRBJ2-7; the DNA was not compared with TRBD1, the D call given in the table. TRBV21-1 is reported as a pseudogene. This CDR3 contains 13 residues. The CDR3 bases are TGTGCCAGCAGCAAGGCTGGGCAGCCCGAGCAGTACTTC. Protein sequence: CASSKAGQPEQYF.

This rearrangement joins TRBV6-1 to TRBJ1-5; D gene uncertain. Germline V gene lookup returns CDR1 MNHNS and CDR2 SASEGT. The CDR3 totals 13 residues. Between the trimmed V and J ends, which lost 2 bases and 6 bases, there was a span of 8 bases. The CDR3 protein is CASSELVTQPQHF. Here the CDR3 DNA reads TGTGCCAGCAGTGAATTAGTCACTCAGCCCCAGCATTTT.

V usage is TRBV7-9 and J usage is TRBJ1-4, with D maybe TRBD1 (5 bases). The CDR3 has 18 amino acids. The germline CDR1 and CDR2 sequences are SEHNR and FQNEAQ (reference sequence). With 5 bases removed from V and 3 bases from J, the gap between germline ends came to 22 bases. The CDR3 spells CASSPKGTSGRPNEKLFF. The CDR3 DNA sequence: TGTGCCAGCAGCCCTAAGGGAACTTCAGGGAGGCCTAATGAAAAACTGTTTTTT.

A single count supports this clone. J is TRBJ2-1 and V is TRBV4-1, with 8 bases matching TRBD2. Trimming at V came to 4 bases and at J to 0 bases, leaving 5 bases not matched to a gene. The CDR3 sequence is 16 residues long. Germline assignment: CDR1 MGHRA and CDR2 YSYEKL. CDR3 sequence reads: CASSLPSGGSYNEQFF. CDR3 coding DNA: TGCGCCAGCAGCCTTCCCAGCGGGGGCTCCTACAATGAGCAGTTCTTC.